The present TCR beta chain was sequenced within a study of cytomegalovirus exposure and HLA in healthy donors. Study-level results: Within an earlier analysis, most TCR beta V segments proved productive either about 87% or about 30% of the time.

Germline loops: CDR1 LNHDA, CDR2 SQIVND (reference sequence). Trimming pared 9 bases from V and 4 bases from J, leaving 4 bases between. The CDR3 has 10 amino acids. Of note for this clone: As yet, its antigen is unknown.

PCR primers comprised 60 Vbeta and 13 Jbeta primers. TCRdb keeps only in-frame clones here, not all; method: immunoSEQ multiplex PCR. The sample has about 160,000 clones, 80% seen once; the top ten hold about 4.8%. The clonotype comes from a man aged 30 to 39 in good health and CMV-seronegative. The sample taken for sequencing was PBMCs. The chain employs TRBV19 and TRBJ1-5; no reliable D call. CDR3 sequence reads: CASGNQPQHF. CDR3 sequence (DNA): TGTGCCAGCGGGAATCAGCCCCAGCATTTT.